Each of the 12 T cell receptor beta chains below was sequenced from the same sample in a study of breast tumors, draining lymph nodes, adjacent tissues. MiXCR was run by TCRdb on the multiplex PCR reads, yielding one entry per CDR3 protein. The table records approximately 60,000 distinct CDR3 sequences, roughly 59% of them present only once. Sequencing was done on a sample of breast tumor tissue. The receptors here all came from a female donor with breast cancer. Some clones in this sample may be carry-over from other donors' samples.

This clonotype was recorded at least ten times. The chain has TRBV4-1 and TRBJ2-7; possibly TRBD2 for D (5 bases). The CDR3 is 16 amino acids. V was pared by 1 base and J by 4 bases, with 17 bases between. The V gene's germline CDR1 is MGHRA and CDR2 YSYEKL. The CDR3 DNA sequence: TGCGCCAGCAGCCAAGGACCAGAGGCTAGCTTATACGAGCAGTACTTC. Amino acids: CASSQGPEASLYEQYF.

This clonotype was counted many times. The chain uses TRBV15 and TRBJ1-2; D unresolved. V was cut by 3 bases and J by 5 bases, with 10 bases left in between. CDR1 and CDR2 from the germline V gene are LNHNV and YYDKDF (reference sequence). This CDR3 has 13 residues. The DNA of the CDR3 is TGTGCCACCAGCAGGGAACACACATATGGCTACACCTTC. This translates into CATSREHTYGYTF.

The chain links TRBV19 to TRBJ1-2; 8 bases are a match to TRBD1. This CDR3 is built from 14 residues. V shed 6 bases, J shed 4 bases, and the junction held 7 bases outside the gene matches. Germline lookup yields CDR1 LNHDA and CDR2 SQIVND (reference sequence). CDR3: CASRPRGQIYGYTF. The CDR3 region has the DNA TGTGCCAGTAGACCCAGGGGGCAGATCTATGGCTACACCTTC. The complete variable domain, with remaining parts taken from reference TRBV19 and TRBJ1-2, reads DGGITQSPKYLFRKEGQNVTLSCEQNLNHDAMYWYRQDPGQGLRLIYYSQIVNDFQKGDIAEGYSVSREKKESFPLTVTSAQKNPTAFYLCASRPRGQIYGYTFGSGTRLTVV.

The chain has TRBV15 and TRBJ2-3; D perhaps matches TRBD1 (5 bases). V shed 4 bases and J shed 2 bases, with 7 bases lying between them. Germline CDR1 reads LNHNV; CDR2 reads YYDKDF (reference sequence). The CDR3 spans 13 residues. CDR3 region: CATSTRVTDTQYF. The CDR3, as DNA: TGTGCCACCAGCACCAGGGTCACAGATACGCAGTATTTT.

This clonotype was picked up many times. Here the CDR3 DNA reads TGTGCCAGCAGCCCAGGCTCTGCGTGGACAGGACGTGAATACGAGCAGTACTTC. Protein sequence: CASSPGSAWTGREYEQYF. The V and J genes are TRBV6-5 and TRBJ2-7; 7 nucleotides agree with TRBD1. The V and J ends lost 6 bases and 4 bases, in that order; junction bases with no gene match: 21. CDR1 is MNHEY, CDR2 SVGAGI, per germline. This CDR3 contains 18 residues.

Remarks on this clonotype: Compared with germline, one end of the junction differs, possibly owing to a read error. CDR3 sequence (DNA): TGTGCCAGCAGCCTCGGACAGGGGGCAGGGACCGGGGAGCTGTACTTC. Amino acids: CASSLGQGAGTGELYF. The chain is built from TRBV5-5 and TRBJ2-7, with 11 bases aligning to TRBD1. This CDR3 is built from 16 residues. Germline-derived CDR1 and CDR2 are SGHKS and YYEKEE (reference sequence).

This clonotype has at least ten counts. This chain joins TRBV6-6 and TRBJ2-5; D gene ambiguous. The CDR3 sequence is 15 residues long. V gave up 5 bases and J gave up 3 bases, with 16 bases separating them. Germline V CDR1 and CDR2: MNHNY, SVGAGI (reference sequence). CDR3 nucleotides: TGTGCCAGCAGTCATATCCAGGCAGCTAAAGAGACCCAGTACTTC. Translation: CASSHIQAAKETQYF.

The chain links TRBV9 to TRBJ1-2, with 7 positions matching TRBD1. The CDR3 spans 16 residues. Germline assignment: CDR1 SGDLS and CDR2 YYNGEE. The J segment lost 6 bases and the V segment lost 2 bases, leaving 13 bases of the junction unmatched. The CDR3 loop is CASSVGPGQDYDGYTF. The CDR3 DNA sequence: TGTGCCAGCAGCGTTGGTCCAGGACAGGATTACGATGGCTACACCTTC.

This chain joins TRBV20-1 and TRBJ1-5, with 9 positions matching TRBD1. V was pared by 5 bases and J by 4 bases, with 9 bases of the junction left unmatched. Germline CDR1 DFQATT, CDR2 SNEGSKA (reference sequence). This CDR3 contains 15 residues. The CDR3 is CSAPRRDRDNQPQHF. CDR3 sequence (DNA): TGCAGTGCTCCCCGGCGGGACAGGGATAATCAGCCCCAGCATTTT.

The chain has TRBV7-2 and TRBJ2-7; TRBD1 or TRBD2 may be the D gene (5 bases each). The germline V gene encodes CDR1 SGHTA and CDR2 FQGNSA. V lost 5 bases and J lost 5, with 16 bases in between. This CDR3 has 14 amino acids. CDR3 loop: CASSQDGAENEQYF. CDR3 nucleotides: TGTGCCAGCAGCCAAGACGGGGCGGAGAACGAGCAGTACTTC.

This chain connects TRBV7-2 to TRBJ2-5; D ambiguous. V lost 6 bases and J lost 5, with 10 bases in between. This CDR3 is 12 amino acids long. CDR1 and CDR2 (germline): SGHTA, FQGNSA. The CDR3 region has the DNA TGTGCCAGCAGTGGGGTACGTGAGACCCAGTACTTC. Protein product: CASSGVRETQYF.

The sample holds a few counts of this clonotype. The chain joins TRBV29-1 to TRBJ2-1, with unresolved D. Germline values: CDR1 SQVTM, CDR2 ANQGSEA. Between the trimmed V and J ends, which lost 8 bases and 7 bases, there was a span of 12 bases. The CDR3 is 11 residues long. CDR3 bases: TGCAGCTTGCCCAATCGGAATGAGCAGTTCTTC. Protein product: CSLPNRNEQFF.